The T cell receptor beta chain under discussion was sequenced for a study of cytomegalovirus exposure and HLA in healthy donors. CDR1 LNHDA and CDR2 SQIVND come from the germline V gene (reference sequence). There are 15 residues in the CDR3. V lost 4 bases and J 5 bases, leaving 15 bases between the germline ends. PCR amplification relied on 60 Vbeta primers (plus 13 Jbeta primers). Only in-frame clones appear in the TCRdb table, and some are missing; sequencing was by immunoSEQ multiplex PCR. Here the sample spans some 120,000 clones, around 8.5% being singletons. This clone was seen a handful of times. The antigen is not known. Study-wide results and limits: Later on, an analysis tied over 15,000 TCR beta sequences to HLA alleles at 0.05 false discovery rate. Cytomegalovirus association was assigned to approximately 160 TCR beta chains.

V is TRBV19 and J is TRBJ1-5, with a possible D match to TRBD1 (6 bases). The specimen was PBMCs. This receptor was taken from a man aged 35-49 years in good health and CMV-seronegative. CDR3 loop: CASSKGGNRDQPQHF. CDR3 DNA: TGTGCCAGTAGTAAGGGGGGGAATCGGGATCAGCCCCAGCATTTT.